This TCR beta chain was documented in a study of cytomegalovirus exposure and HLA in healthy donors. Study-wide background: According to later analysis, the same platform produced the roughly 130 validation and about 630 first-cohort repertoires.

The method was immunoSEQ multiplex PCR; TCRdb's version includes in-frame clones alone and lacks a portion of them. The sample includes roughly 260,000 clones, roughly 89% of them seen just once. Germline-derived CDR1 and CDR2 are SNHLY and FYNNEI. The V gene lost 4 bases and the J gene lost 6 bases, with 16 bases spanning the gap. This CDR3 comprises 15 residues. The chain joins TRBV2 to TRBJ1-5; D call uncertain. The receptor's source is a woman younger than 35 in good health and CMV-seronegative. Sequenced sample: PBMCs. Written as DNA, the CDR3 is TGTGCCAGCAGTGCGGTCCTCATACGGGGTCAGCCCCAGCATTTT. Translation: CASSAVLIRGQPQHF.